A selection of T cell receptor beta chains follows, all from one sample in a study of blood T cell repertoires in COVID-19. Sequenced by immunoSEQ multiplex PCR; TCRdb stores in-frame clones only, minus some. The profile shows approximately 90,000 clones, approximately 88% of them singletons. The sequencing input was peripheral blood. The receptors shown here come from a man in his 60s with COVID-19, enrolled during active disease. The CDR3 runs from the conserved cysteine through the conserved F or W. D genes are given only for firm matches. Not all rows give a size; the values are once, few, many and, for expanded clones, a class.

>TRBV7-8|-|-|TRBJ2-5
TGTGCCAGCAGCTTATTACTAGCTAGTGAGACCCAGTACTTC
CASSLLLASETQYF
>TRBV6-1|-|-|TRBJ1-6
TGTGCCAGCAGTGAGGCCAGGGGCGATAATTCACCCCTCCACTTT
CASSEARGDNSPLHF
>TRBV10-2|TRBD1|-|TRBJ1-2
TGCGCCAGCAGTCTGGGGACAGGGGGCTTCTATGGCTACACCTTC
CASSLGTGGFYGYTF
>TRBV7-9|-|-|TRBJ2-7
TGTGCCAGCAGCTTATCGGGAAACTCCTACGAGCAGTACTTC
CASSLSGNSYEQYF
>TRBV5-1|TRBD2|-|TRBJ2-7
TGCGCCAGCAGCTTGGCATCTAGCGGGGCCTCCTACGAGCAGTACTTC
CASSLASSGASYEQYF
>TRBV9|TRBD2|-|TRBJ2-5
TGTGCCAGCAGCCCCCGGGACTACCGCCAAGAGACCCAGTACTTC
CASSPRDYRQETQYF
>TRBV4-1|-|-|TRBJ2-1
TGCGCCAGCAGCCCACCCCGGGGTACCTACAATGAGCAGTTCTTC
CASSPPRGTYNEQFF
>TRBV11-3|TRBD2|once|TRBJ2-3
TGTGCCAGCAGCTTAACTAGCGGGAGTCCCGTGGATACGCAGTATTTT
CASSLTSGSPVDTQYF
>TRBV6-2/TRBV6-3|TRBD2|once|TRBJ2-1
TGTGCCAGCAGACCTAGCGGGAGGGCCCCGTTCTTC
CASRPSGRAPFF
>TRBV4-3|-|-|TRBJ1-2
TGCGCCAGCAGCCAAGAGCTGGAGAGGGATGGCTACACCTTC
CASSQELERDGYTF
>TRBV2|TRBD2|-|TRBJ2-1
TGTGCCAGCAGTGTTAGCGGGAGAGACAATGAGCAGTTCTTC
CASSVSGRDNEQFF
>TRBV25-1|-|-|TRBJ2-2
TGTGCCAGCAGTGAATGGGGCTTAGGTACCGGGGAGCTGTTTTTT
CASSEWGLGTGELFF
>TRBV6-4|TRBD1|once|TRBJ1-6
TGTGCCAGCAGTGACACGACAGGGCCTAATTCACCCCTCCACTTT
CASSDTTGPNSPLHF
>TRBV20-1|-|-|TRBJ1-2
TGCAGTGCTAGTAGACAGGCTACTATTCGGGGCTACACCTTC
CSASRQATIRGYTF
>TRBV11-2|-|-|TRBJ2-7
TGTGCCAGCAGCACGACCCGGGACATCTCCTACGAGCAGTACTTC
CASSTTRDISYEQYF
>TRBV7-8|-|once|TRBJ1-3
TGTGCCAGCAGCTTAGCTATCGGGGGTTGGAGAAACACCATATATTTT
CASSLAIGGWRNTIYF
>TRBV5-5|TRBD1|-|TRBJ2-2
TGTGCCAGCAGCTCTACCCGGACAGGGACGAACACCGGGGAGCTGTTTTTT
CASSSTRTGTNTGELFF
>TRBV24-1|TRBD2|-|TRBJ2-2
TGTGCCACCAGTGGTCCAACTAGCGCGAACACCGGGGAGCTGTTTTTT
CATSGPTSANTGELFF
>TRBV6-1|TRBD2|-|TRBJ2-1
TGTGCCAGCAGTAAAGCGGGAGAGGTCTCCTACAATGAGCAGTTCTTC
CASSKAGEVSYNEQFF
>TRBV25-1|-|-|TRBJ1-6
TGTGCCAGCAGAGCCGAGACAAATAATTCACCCCTCCACTTT
CASRAETNNSPLHF
>TRBV27|-|few|TRBJ2-2
TGTGCCAGCAGTTGGGCCGGGACTCCTACCGGGGAGCTGTTTTTT
CASSWAGTPTGELFF
>TRBV5-4|TRBD1|-|TRBJ2-1
TGTGCCAGCAGCTTGGGACAGGGGAGCTCCTACAATGAGCAGTTCTTC
CASSLGQGSSYNEQFF
>TRBV15|TRBD2|few|TRBJ2-1
TGTGCCACCAGCAGAGTCGGACTAGCGGGAAGGGAGCAGTTCTTC
CATSRVGLAGREQFF
>TRBV7-2|-|once|TRBJ2-4
TGTGCCAGCAGTCCCCACAGGGAAGACATTCAGTACTTC
CASSPHREDIQYF
>TRBV19|-|-|TRBJ1-4
TGTGCCAGTAGTAACGTAATCGACAGTGAAAAACTGTTTTTT
CASSNVIDSEKLFF
>TRBV2|-|-|TRBJ1-5
TGTGCCAGCACCGCTGGAGTCATCATACAGCCCCAGCATTTT
CASTAGVIIQPQHF
>TRBV7-2|-|once|TRBJ2-1
TGTGCCAGCAGCCTCACTATCCACTCCTACAATGAGCAGTTCTTC
CASSLTIHSYNEQFF
>TRBV4-2|TRBD1|-|TRBJ1-6
TGTGCCAGCAGCCAAGATGGGGGACAGGGAGCTTCACCCCTCCACTTT
CASSQDGGQGASPLHF